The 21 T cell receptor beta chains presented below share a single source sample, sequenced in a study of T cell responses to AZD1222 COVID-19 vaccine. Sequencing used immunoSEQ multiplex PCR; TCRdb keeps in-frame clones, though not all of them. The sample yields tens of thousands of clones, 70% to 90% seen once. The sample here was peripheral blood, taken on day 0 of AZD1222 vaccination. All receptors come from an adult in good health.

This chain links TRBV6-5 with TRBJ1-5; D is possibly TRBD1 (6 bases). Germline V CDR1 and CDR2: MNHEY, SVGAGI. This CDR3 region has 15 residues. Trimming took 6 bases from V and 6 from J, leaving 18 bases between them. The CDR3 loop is CASRVTGTRFQPQHF. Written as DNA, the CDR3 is TGTGCCAGCAGGGTCACCGGGACAAGGTTTCAGCCCCAGCATTTT.

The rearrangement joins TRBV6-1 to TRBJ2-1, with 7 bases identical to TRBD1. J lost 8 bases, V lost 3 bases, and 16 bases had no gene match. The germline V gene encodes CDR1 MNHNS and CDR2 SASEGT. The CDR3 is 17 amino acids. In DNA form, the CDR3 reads TGTGCCAGCAGTGATCCCAGGGCAGGGGGTTTTGAGGATGAGCAGTTCTTC. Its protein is CASSDPRAGGFEDEQFF.

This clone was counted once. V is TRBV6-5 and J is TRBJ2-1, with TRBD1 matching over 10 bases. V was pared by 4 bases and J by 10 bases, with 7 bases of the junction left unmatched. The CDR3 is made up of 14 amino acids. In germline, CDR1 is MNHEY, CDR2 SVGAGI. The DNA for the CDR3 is TGTGCCAGCAGTTTCACGGGACAGGGGTACGAGCAGTTCTTC. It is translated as CASSFTGQGYEQFF.

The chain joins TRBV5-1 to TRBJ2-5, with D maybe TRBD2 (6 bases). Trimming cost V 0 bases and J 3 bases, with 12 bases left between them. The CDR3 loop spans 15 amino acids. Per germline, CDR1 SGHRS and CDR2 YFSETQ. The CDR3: CASSLVLGGEETQYF. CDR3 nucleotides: TGCGCCAGCAGCTTGGTGCTTGGCGGGGAAGAGACCCAGTACTTC.

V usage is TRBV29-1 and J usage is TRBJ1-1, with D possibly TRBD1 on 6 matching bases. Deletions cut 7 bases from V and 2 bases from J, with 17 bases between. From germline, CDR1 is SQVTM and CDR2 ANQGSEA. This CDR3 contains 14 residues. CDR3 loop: CSGAGFGGNTEAFF. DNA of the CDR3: TGCAGCGGCGCAGGGTTCGGGGGCAACACTGAAGCTTTCTTT. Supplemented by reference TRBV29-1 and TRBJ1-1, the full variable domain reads SAVISQKPSRDICQRGTSLTIQCQVDSQVTMMFWYRQQPGQSLTLIATANQGSEATYESGFVIDKFPISRPNLTFSTLTVSNMSPEDSSIYLCSGAGFGGNTEAFFGQGTRLTVV.

The CDR3 DNA reads as TGTGCCAGCAGGAACTCCCTCGGGACAGGGAGCCACGAGCAGTACTTC. As protein: CASRNSLGTGSHEQYF. The genes are TRBV25-1 and TRBJ2-7; TRBD1 agrees at 9 bases. Germline V gives CDR1 MGHDK, CDR2 SYGVNS. This CDR3 has 16 amino acids. The junction had 14 bases not matched to a gene; V was cut back by 6 bases and J by 5 bases.

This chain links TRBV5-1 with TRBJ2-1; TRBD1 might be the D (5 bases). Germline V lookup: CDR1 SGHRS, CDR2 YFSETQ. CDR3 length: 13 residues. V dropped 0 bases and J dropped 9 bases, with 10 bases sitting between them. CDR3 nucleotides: TGCGCCAGCAGCTTGGAAGGGGTGAGTGAGCAGTTCTTC. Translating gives CASSLEGVSEQFF. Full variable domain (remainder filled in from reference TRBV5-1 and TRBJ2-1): KAGVTQTPRYLIKTRGQQVTLSCSPISGHRSVSWYQQTPGQGLQFLFEYFSETQRNKGNFPGRFSGRQFSNSRSEMNVSTLELGDSALYLCASSLEGVSEQFFGPGTRLTVL.

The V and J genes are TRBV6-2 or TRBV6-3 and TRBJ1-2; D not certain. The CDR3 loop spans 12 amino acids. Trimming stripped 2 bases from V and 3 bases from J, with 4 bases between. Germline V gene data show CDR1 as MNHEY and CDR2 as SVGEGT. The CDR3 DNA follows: TGTGCCAGCAGTTACCGGGACTATGGCTACACCTTC. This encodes CASSYRDYGYTF.

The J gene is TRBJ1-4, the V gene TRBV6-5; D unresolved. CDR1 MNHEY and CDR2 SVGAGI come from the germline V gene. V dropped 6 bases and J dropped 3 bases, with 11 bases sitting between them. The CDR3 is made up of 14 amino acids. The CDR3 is CASSKAGSNEKLFF. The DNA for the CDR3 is TGTGCCAGCAGCAAAGCCGGGTCTAATGAAAAACTGTTTTTT.

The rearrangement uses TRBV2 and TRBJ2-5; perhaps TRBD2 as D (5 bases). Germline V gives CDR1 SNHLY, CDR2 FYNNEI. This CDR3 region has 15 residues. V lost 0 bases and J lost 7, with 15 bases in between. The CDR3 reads CASSEARTAVGTQYF. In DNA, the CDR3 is TGTGCCAGCAGTGAAGCCCGGACTGCCGTTGGGACCCAGTACTTC.

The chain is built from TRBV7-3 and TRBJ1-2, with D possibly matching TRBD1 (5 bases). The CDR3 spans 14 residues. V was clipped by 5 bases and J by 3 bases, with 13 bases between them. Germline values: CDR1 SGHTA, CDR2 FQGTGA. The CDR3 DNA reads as TGTGCCAGCAGCATTGCCGGGACCGACTATGGCTACACCTTC. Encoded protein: CASSIAGTDYGYTF. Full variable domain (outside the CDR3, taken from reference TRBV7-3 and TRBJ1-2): GAGVSQTPSNKVTEKGKYVELRCDPISGHTALYWYRQSLGQGPEFLIYFQGTGAADDSGLPNDRFFAVRPEGSVSTLKIQRTERGDSAVYLCASSIAGTDYGYTFGSGTRLTVV.

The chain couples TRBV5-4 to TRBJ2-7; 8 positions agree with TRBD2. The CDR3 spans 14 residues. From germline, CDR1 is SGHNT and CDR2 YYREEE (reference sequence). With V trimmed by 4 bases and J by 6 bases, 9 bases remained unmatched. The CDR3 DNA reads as TGTGCCAGCAGCCCAGGGGAGCGGGGGAGCGAGCAGTACTTC. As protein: CASSPGERGSEQYF.

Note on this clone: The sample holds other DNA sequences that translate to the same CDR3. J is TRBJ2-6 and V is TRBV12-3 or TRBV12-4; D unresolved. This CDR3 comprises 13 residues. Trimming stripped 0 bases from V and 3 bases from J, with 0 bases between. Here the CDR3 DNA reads TGTGCCAGCAGTTTAGCTGGGGCCAACGTCCTGACTTTC. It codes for CASSLAGANVLTF.

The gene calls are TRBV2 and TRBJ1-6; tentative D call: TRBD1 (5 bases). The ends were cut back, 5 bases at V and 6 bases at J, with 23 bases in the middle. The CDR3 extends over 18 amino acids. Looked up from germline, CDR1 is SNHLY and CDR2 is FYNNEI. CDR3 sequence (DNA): TGTGCCAGCAGTCTACCCGCGCGGGGTGGGACGGTTAATTCACCCCTCCACTTT. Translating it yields CASSLPARGGTVNSPLHF.

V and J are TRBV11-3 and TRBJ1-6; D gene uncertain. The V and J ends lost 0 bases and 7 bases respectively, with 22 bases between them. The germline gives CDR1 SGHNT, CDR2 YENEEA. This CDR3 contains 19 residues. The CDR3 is CASSLDGPPVSDRNSPLHF. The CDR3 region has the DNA TGTGCCAGCAGCTTAGACGGCCCCCCAGTTTCGGACCGAAATTCACCCCTCCACTTT.

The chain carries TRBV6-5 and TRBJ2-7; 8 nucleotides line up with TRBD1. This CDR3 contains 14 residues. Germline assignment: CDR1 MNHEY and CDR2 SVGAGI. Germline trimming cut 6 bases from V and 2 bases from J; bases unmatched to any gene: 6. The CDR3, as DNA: TGTGCCAGCAGCCGTGGACAGGGCGCCTACGAGCAGTACTTC. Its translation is CASSRGQGAYEQYF.

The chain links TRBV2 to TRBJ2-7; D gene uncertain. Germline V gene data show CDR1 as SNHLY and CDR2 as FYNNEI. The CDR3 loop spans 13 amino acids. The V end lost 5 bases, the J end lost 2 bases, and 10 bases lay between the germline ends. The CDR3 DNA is TGTGCCAGCAGTCTACAGCGAGCCTACGAGCAGTACTTC. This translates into CASSLQRAYEQYF.

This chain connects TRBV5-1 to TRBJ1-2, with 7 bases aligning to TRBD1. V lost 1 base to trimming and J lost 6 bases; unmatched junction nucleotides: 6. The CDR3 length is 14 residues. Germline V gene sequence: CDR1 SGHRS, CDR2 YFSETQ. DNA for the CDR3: TGCGCCAGCAGCTTGTTCCCAGGGGGGGATGGCTACACCTTC. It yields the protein CASSLFPGGDGYTF.

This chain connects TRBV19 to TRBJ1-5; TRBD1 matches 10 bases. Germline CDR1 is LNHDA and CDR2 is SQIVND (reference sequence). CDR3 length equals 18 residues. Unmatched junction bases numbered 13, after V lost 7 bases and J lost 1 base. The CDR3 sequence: CASIPGQGMGGSNQPQHF. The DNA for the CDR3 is TGTGCCAGTATCCCGGGACAGGGGATGGGTGGGAGCAATCAGCCCCAGCATTTT.

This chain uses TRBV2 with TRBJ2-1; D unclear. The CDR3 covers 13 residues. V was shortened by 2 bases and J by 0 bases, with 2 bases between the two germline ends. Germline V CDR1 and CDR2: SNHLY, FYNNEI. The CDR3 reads CASSEISYNEQFF. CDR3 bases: TGTGCCAGCAGTGAAATCTCCTACAATGAGCAGTTCTTC.

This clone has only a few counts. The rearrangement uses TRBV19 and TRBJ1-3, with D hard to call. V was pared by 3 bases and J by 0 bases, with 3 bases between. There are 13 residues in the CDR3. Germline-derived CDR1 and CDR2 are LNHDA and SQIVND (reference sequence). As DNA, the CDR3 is TGTGCCAGTAGTATTAGCTCTGGAAACACCATATATTTT. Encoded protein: CASSISSGNTIYF.